These 15 T cell receptor beta chains share one sample of origin, sequenced in a study of T cell repertoires in ileal Crohn's disease. Measured with immunoSEQ multiplex PCR; TCRdb has only the in-frame clones, and not every one. Of approximately 11,000 clones listed, roughly two thirds are singletons. Stated time point: neoterminal ileum biopsy at postoperative endoscopy, about 6 months after surgery. The sequenced sample was ileal tissue. The receptor source for this set is an adult with Crohn's disease.

This clone was observed a single time. The chain has TRBV4-1 and TRBJ2-5; maybe TRBD2 (6 bases). Germline V gene lookup returns CDR1 MGHRA and CDR2 YSYEKL. The CDR3 consists of 18 residues. Trimming stripped 1 base from V and 1 base from J, with 19 bases between. This CDR3 is CASSQGGTGMGGQETQYF. In DNA, the CDR3 is TGCGCCAGCAGCCAAGGGGGTACCGGGATGGGGGGCCAAGAGACCCAGTACTTC.

The chain uses TRBV6-5 and TRBJ2-3, with D maybe TRBD1 (5 bases). In germline, CDR1 is MNHEY, CDR2 SVGAGI. This CDR3 has 15 residues. V lost 2 bases to trimming and J lost 2 bases, with 11 bases between them. The chain's CDR3 is CASSYTGPYTDTQYF. The CDR3 DNA follows: TGTGCCAGCAGTTACACAGGCCCCTACACAGATACGCAGTATTTT.

In this sample, this clone turned up once. V gene TRBV5-8 combines with J gene TRBJ2-3; D may be TRBD2 (6 bases). V was clipped by 5 bases and J by 4 bases, with 11 bases between them. The CDR3 extends over 13 amino acids. The germline V gene encodes CDR1 SGHTS and CDR2 YDEGEE. The CDR3 DNA is TGTGCCAGCAGTCTCACGGGGGCAGATACGCAGTATTTT. Its protein is CASSLTGADTQYF. Complete variable domain (other parts from reference TRBV5-8 and TRBJ2-3): EAGVTQSPTHLIKTRGQQATLRCSPISGHTSVYWYQQALGLGLQFLLWYDEGEERNRGNFPPRFSGRQFPNYSSELNVNALELEDSALYLCASSLTGADTQYFGPGTRLTVL.

In this sample, this clone turned up once. The chain joins TRBV18 to TRBJ2-5; TRBD1 matches at 10 bases. Germline values: CDR1 KGHSH, CDR2 LQKENI. CDR3 length equals 16 residues. J was trimmed by 4 bases and V by 5 bases; bases with no gene match: 10. As DNA, the CDR3 is TGTGCCAGCTCATCATCGGGACAGGGGTTGTCAGAGACCCAGTACTTC. This gives the protein CASSSSGQGLSETQYF.

The chain has TRBV29-1 and TRBJ2-1; TRBD1 matches at 8 bases. Germline-derived CDR1 and CDR2 are SQVTM and ANQGSEA. This CDR3 is built from 15 residues. Trimming cost V 8 bases and J 0 bases; bases outside gene matches: 9. The chain's CDR3 is CSFGTGWSSYNEQFF. Written as DNA, the CDR3 is TGCAGCTTCGGGACAGGATGGAGCTCCTACAATGAGCAGTTCTTC.

V gene TRBV27 combines with J gene TRBJ2-3; D is unclear. CDR1 and CDR2 from the germline V gene are MNHEY and SMNVEV (reference sequence). The V and J ends lost 3 bases and 1 base respectively, with 8 bases between them. This CDR3 region has 14 residues. CDR3 residues: CASSFSVGTDTQYF. The CDR3 coding sequence is TGTGCCAGCAGTTTCTCGGTGGGCACAGATACGCAGTATTTT.

With regard to this clone: In the same sample, other DNA sequences code for this CDR3. CDR3 amino acids: CASRRTGGVNTEAFF. CDR3 in DNA: TGTGCCAGCAGGAGGACAGGGGGCGTGAACACTGAAGCTTTCTTT. The chain recombines TRBV2 with TRBJ1-1; 11 bases map to TRBD1. Germline V gene sequence: CDR1 SNHLY, CDR2 FYNNEI. The CDR3 is 15 amino acids. V was clipped by 6 bases and J by 0 bases; unmatched bases: 3. Full variable domain (outside the CDR3, taken from reference TRBV2 and TRBJ1-1): EPEVTQTPSHQVTQMGQEVILRCVPISNHLYFYWYRQILGQKVEFLVSFYNNEISEKSEIFDDQFSVERPDGSNFTLKIRSTKLEDSAMYFCASRRTGGVNTEAFFGQGTRLTVV.

Comments on this clone: The sample contains more than one DNA sequence encoding this CDR3. The chain uses TRBV28 and TRBJ1-2; 7 bases are shared with TRBD1. The CDR3 totals 13 residues. Germline CDR1 is MDHEN and CDR2 is SYDVKM. With V trimmed by 6 bases and J by 2 bases, 3 bases remained unmatched. CDR3 loop: CASSGTVNYGYTF. CDR3 sequence (DNA): TGTGCCAGCAGCGGGACAGTAAACTATGGCTACACCTTC.

This rearrangement joins TRBV28 to TRBJ1-1, with D unresolved. Germline-derived CDR1 and CDR2 are MDHEN and SYDVKM. This CDR3 has 15 residues. V shed 4 bases and J shed 0 bases, with 12 bases lying between them. In DNA form, the CDR3 reads TGTGCCAGCAGTTCGGGAGGTCTAATGAACACTGAAGCTTTCTTT. This codes for CASSSGGLMNTEAFF.

The chain uses TRBV11-1 and TRBJ1-1; D is perhaps TRBD1 (6 bases). V was trimmed by 5 bases and J by 11 bases, leaving 18 bases between them. The germline gives CDR1 SGHAT, CDR2 FQDESV (reference sequence). This CDR3 contains 13 residues. CDR3 sequence (DNA): TGTGCCAGCAGCCTCGGGGCGGGGGCCGGTGCTTTCTTT. This gives the protein CASSLGAGAGAFF.

The chain couples TRBV4-1 to TRBJ1-1, with TRBD1 identical over 8 bases. CDR1 and CDR2 (germline): MGHRA, YSYEKL. Trimming took 0 bases from V and 3 from J; bases not matched to a gene: 3. The CDR3 totals 15 residues. The CDR3 DNA follows: TGCGCCAGCAGCCAAGACACAGGGGGGTACACTGAAGCTTTCTTT. Translating it yields CASSQDTGGYTEAFF.

The genes are TRBV2 and TRBJ2-5; no clear D gene. The DNA end is a closer match to TRBJ2-7, so the J assignment may be wrong. Per germline, CDR1 SNHLY and CDR2 FYNNEI. This CDR3 has 15 amino acids. The DNA of the CDR3 is TGTGCCAGCAGTCGTTCCAGGCCCCGAACCTACGAGCAGTACTTC. Translation: CASSRSRPRTYEQYF.

For this clone: The identical CDR3 is also encoded by other nucleotide sequences in the sample. In nucleotides, the CDR3 is TGTGCCAGCAGTTTGCAGGGGAGGGGAACTGAAGCTTTCTTT. Its protein is CASSLQGRGTEAFF. This chain links TRBV28 with TRBJ1-1; D possibly corresponds to TRBD1 (6 bases). Germline lookup yields CDR1 MDHEN and CDR2 SYDVKM. The length of the CDR3 is 14 residues. V lost 3 bases and J lost 5, with 13 bases in between.

The chain carries TRBV7-8 and TRBJ2-7, with 10 bases lining up with TRBD1. The CDR3 runs to 16 residues. The trim removed 5 bases at V and 1 base at J, leaving 8 bases unmatched. Germline-derived CDR1 and CDR2 are SGHVS and FQNEAQ. The CDR3 reads CASSTGQGFGSYEQYF. CDR3 nucleotides: TGTGCCAGCAGCACGGGACAGGGGTTTGGTTCCTACGAGCAGTACTTC.

This chain uses TRBV6-5 with TRBJ1-6, with D unresolved. CDR3 length: 13 residues. Germline CDR1 reads MNHEY; CDR2 reads SVGAGI. The ends were cut back, 2 bases at V and 6 bases at J, with 5 bases in the middle. In nucleotides, the CDR3 is TGTGCCAGCAGTTACGAGGCTAATTCACCCCTCCACTTT. Translated, it gives CASSYEANSPLHF.